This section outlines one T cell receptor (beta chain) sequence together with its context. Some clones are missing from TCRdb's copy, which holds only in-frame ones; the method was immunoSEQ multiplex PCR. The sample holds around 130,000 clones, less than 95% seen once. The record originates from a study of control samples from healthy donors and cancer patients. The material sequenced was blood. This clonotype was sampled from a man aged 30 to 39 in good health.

CDR3 loop: CASSLPGAGDTQYF. Written as DNA, the CDR3 is TGTGCCAGCAGCTTACCGGGAGCGGGAGATACGCAGTATTTT. The genes are TRBV7-8 and TRBJ2-3, with D possibly being TRBD2 (6 bases). CDR1 is SGHVS and CDR2 is FQNEAQ in the germline V gene. The length of the CDR3 is 14 residues. V was shortened by 2 bases and J by 5 bases, with 11 bases between the two germline ends.